A single sample gave rise to the 19 T cell receptor beta chains below, sequenced in a study of T cell repertoires in cytomegalovirus infection. MiXCR, run by TCRdb on the reads, gives a single entry per CDR3 protein. The repertoire holds roughly 130,000 distinct CDR3 sequences, with less than 9.5% as singletons. The specimen was PBMCs. These receptors all come from a human donor in good health (CMV status not recorded). Some clones in this sample may be carry-over from other donors' samples.

This clonotype was found a few times. The rearrangement links TRBV7-9 to TRBJ2-5; 7 bases are shared with TRBD1. CDR1 is SEHNR and CDR2 is FQNEAQ in the germline V gene (reference sequence). The trim removed 1 base at V and 1 base at J, leaving 6 bases unmatched. The CDR3 extends over 16 amino acids. The CDR3 DNA is TGTGCCAGCAGCTTAGTCGGGACAGCATTCCAAGAGACCCAGTACTTC. Translation gives CASSLVGTAFQETQYF.

This rearrangement joins TRBV20-1 to TRBJ2-7; no firm D call. V was clipped by 7 bases and J by 1 base, with 20 bases between them. CDR1 and CDR2 from the germline V gene are DFQATT and SNEGSKA (reference sequence). The CDR3 is 15 amino acids. The CDR3 bases are TGCAGTGTTATAAAGGGTTTAATGGGGTCCTACGAGCAGTACTTC. Protein sequence: CSVIKGLMGSYEQYF.

The V gene is TRBV20-1, the J gene TRBJ2-7; unclear D gene. The CDR3 covers 14 residues. Germline-derived CDR1 and CDR2 are DFQATT and SNEGSKA (reference sequence). V was clipped by 3 bases and J by 3 bases, with 15 bases between them. This chain's CDR3 is CSASPLSRIYEQYF. The CDR3, as DNA: TGCAGTGCTAGTCCTTTGTCTCGGATCTACGAGCAGTACTTC.

There are a few counts of this clonotype. The rearrangement joins TRBV29-1 to TRBJ2-7; perhaps TRBD2 as D (5 bases). This CDR3 region has 13 residues. V dropped 4 bases and J dropped 5 bases, with 15 bases sitting between them. Germline V gene sequence: CDR1 SQVTM, CDR2 ANQGSEA. The chain's CDR3 is CSVVRSPGNEQYF. The CDR3 DNA sequence: TGCAGCGTTGTACGCTCCCCGGGGAACGAGCAGTACTTC.

This clonotype has at least ten counts. This chain connects TRBV20-1 to TRBJ1-6, with 9 bases identical to TRBD1. Germline CDR1 and CDR2: DFQATT and SNEGSKA (reference sequence). V was pared by 6 bases and J by 5 bases, with 5 bases of the junction left unmatched. This CDR3 is built from 14 residues. The CDR3 loop is CSARTGVNNSPLHF. CDR3 coding DNA: TGCAGTGCGAGGACAGGGGTAAATAATTCACCCCTCCACTTT.

The sample holds many counts of this clonotype. The chain employs TRBV5-6 and TRBJ1-2; TRBD1 agrees at 10 bases. Germline CDR1 is SGHDT and CDR2 is YYEEEE. V was pared by 0 bases and J by 8 bases, with 4 bases of the junction left unmatched. The CDR3 is 14 amino acids. Written as DNA, the CDR3 is TGTGCCAGCAGCTTGGGACAGGGGGCGCGGGGCTACACCTTC. This gives the protein CASSLGQGARGYTF.

For this clonotype: This sequence may be a read error, since a much larger clone differs from it by one base. The chain joins TRBV4-1 to TRBJ2-3; D is perhaps TRBD2 (5 bases). V dropped 4 bases and J dropped 3 bases, with 17 bases sitting between them. The CDR3 sequence is 16 residues long. The germline gives CDR1 MGHRA, CDR2 YSYEKL. CDR3 sequence reads: CASSPGFERFTDTQYF. Here the CDR3 DNA reads TGCGCCAGCAGCCCTGGGTTCGAGCGGTTTACAGATACGCAGTATTTT.

This clonotype was seen more than once but under ten times. The rearrangement links TRBV15 to TRBJ1-3; D is unresolved. Trimming removed 11 bases from V and 5 bases from J, with 10 bases in between. Germline CDR1 reads LNHNV; CDR2 reads YYDKDF (reference sequence). The CDR3 contains 11 residues. The CDR3 coding sequence is TGTGCCGTTCGTGACAGAAACACCATATATTTT. Translation gives CAVRDRNTIYF.

This clonotype was observed many times. The chain is built from TRBV5-5 and TRBJ1-1; the D gene is possibly TRBD1 (5 bases). The ends were cut back, 4 bases at V and 5 bases at J, with 15 bases in the middle. This CDR3 contains 14 residues. Germline V gives CDR1 SGHKS, CDR2 YYEKEE (reference sequence). The DNA of the CDR3 is TGTGCCAGCAGCCTAATGGGGGGTGGGACTGAAGCTTTCTTT. This gives the protein CASSLMGGGTEAFF. The variable domain in full, with the rest retrieved from reference TRBV5-5 and TRBJ1-1, is DAGVTQSPTHLIKTRGQQVTLRCSPISGHKSVSWYQQVLGQGPQFIFQYYEKEERGRGNFPDRFSARQFPNYSSELNVNALLLGDSALYLCASSLMGGGTEAFFGQGTRLTVV.

The chain is built from TRBV5-1 and TRBJ2-5; D not certain. Trimming cost V 0 bases and J 7 bases, with 4 bases left between them. The CDR3 contains 11 residues. Germline V lookup: CDR1 SGHRS, CDR2 YFSETQ. The CDR3 DNA reads TGCGCCAGCAGCTTGGAGGGGACCCAGTACTTC. This sequence encodes CASSLEGTQYF.

This clonotype has more than one count but fewer than ten. This chain uses TRBV29-1 with TRBJ2-2; 8 bases map to TRBD1. The V segment lost 5 bases and the J segment 3 bases; nucleotides outside the gene matches: 8. CDR1 SQVTM and CDR2 ANQGSEA come from the germline V gene. This CDR3 spans 15 amino acids. CDR3: CSVRRQGLHTGELFF. As DNA, the CDR3 is TGCAGCGTTAGACGACAGGGGTTACACACCGGGGAGCTGTTTTTT.

There are many counts of this clonotype. The CDR3 region has the DNA TGCGCCAGCAGCCAGAAAACCGGGACAGAATACTCTGGGGCCAACGTCCTGACTTTC. Encoded protein: CASSQKTGTEYSGANVLTF. The V and J genes are TRBV4-1 and TRBJ2-6; 7 nucleotides match TRBD1. J was trimmed by 0 bases and V by 3 bases; bases with no gene match: 11. CDR3 length: 19 amino acids. The germline gives CDR1 MGHRA, CDR2 YSYEKL.

The V and J genes are TRBV9 and TRBJ2-7; 8 bases are a match to TRBD1. V lost 3 bases to trimming and J lost 5 bases; unmatched junction nucleotides: 10. Germline CDR1 is SGDLS and CDR2 is YYNGEE. The CDR3 spans 15 residues. This CDR3 is CASSATGTGHDEQYF. The CDR3 bases are TGTGCCAGCAGCGCAACCGGGACAGGCCATGACGAGCAGTACTTC. Variable domain in full (rest from reference TRBV9 and TRBJ2-7): DSGVTQTPKHLITATGQRVTLRCSPRSGDLSVYWYQQSLDQGLQFLIQYYNGEERAKGNILERFSAQQFPDLHSELNLSSLELGDSALYFCASSATGTGHDEQYFGPGTRLTVT.

The chain links TRBV20-1 to TRBJ1-1, with 8 bases aligning to TRBD1. Germline V lookup: CDR1 DFQATT, CDR2 SNEGSKA (reference sequence). J gave up 6 bases and V 3 bases, and 6 bases lay outside the gene matches. This CDR3 spans 13 amino acids. The DNA for the CDR3 is TGCAGTGCTAGTAAGGACAGGGCCCCTGAAGCTTTCTTT. Amino acid sequence: CSASKDRAPEAFF.

This clonotype has ten or more counts. The chain carries TRBV11-1 and TRBJ2-1; TRBD2 agrees at 11 bases. The CDR3 sequence is 16 residues long. In germline, CDR1 is SGHAT, CDR2 FQDESV (reference sequence). V shed 6 bases and J 3 bases; nucleotides not matched to a gene: 7. The CDR3 region has the DNA TGTGCCAGCAGACATTATGGACTAGCGGGCTACAATGAGCAGTTCTTC. Its translation: CASRHYGLAGYNEQFF.

There are many counts of this clonotype. The chain employs TRBV7-8 and TRBJ1-5; D ambiguous. Trimming stripped 5 bases from V and 0 bases from J, with 11 bases between. The CDR3 has 15 residues. Germline CDR1 and CDR2: SGHVS and FQNEAQ. The CDR3 DNA reads as TGTGCCAGCAGCAAAGACTCCTATAGCAATCAGCCCCAGCATTTT. Translated: CASSKDSYSNQPQHF.

The chain's CDR3 is CASSITAGLNQPQHF. CDR3 DNA: TGTGCCAGTAGTATAACGGCGGGTTTGAATCAGCCCCAGCATTTT. This chain joins TRBV19 and TRBJ1-5; D is unresolved. V lost 2 bases to trimming and J lost 4 bases, with 12 bases between them. Germline CDR1 LNHDA, CDR2 SQIVND (reference sequence). The CDR3 totals 15 residues.

This clonotype was detected ten times or more. This chain links TRBV28 with TRBJ1-4, with a possible D match to TRBD1 (5 bases). CDR1 and CDR2 from the germline V gene are MDHEN and SYDVKM. This CDR3 comprises 15 residues. Trimming pared 6 bases from V and 3 bases from J, leaving 14 bases between. In DNA, the CDR3 is TGTGCCAGCAGGTTAAGTGGGACGGCTAATGAAAAACTGTTTTTT. It is translated as CASRLSGTANEKLFF.

Many counts were recorded for this clonotype. The rearrangement uses TRBV28 and TRBJ2-7, with a possible D match to TRBD2 (5 bases). The V end was cut by 3 bases, the J end by 0 bases, with 6 bases between. Germline lookup yields CDR1 MDHEN and CDR2 SYDVKM. The CDR3 spans 13 residues. The CDR3 sequence: CASSFGDSYEQYF. The CDR3 region has the DNA TGTGCCAGCAGTTTCGGGGACTCCTACGAGCAGTACTTC.